The text below deals with one T cell receptor (beta chain). The antigen is unknown. The CDR3 is 12 amino acids. Trimming took off 0 bases at V and 7 bases at J, with 7 bases between the two ends. Germline CDR1 and CDR2: MNHEY and SVGAGI. A multiplex PCR was run with 60 Vbeta primers and 13 Jbeta primers. Using immunoSEQ multiplex PCR, the repertoire was profiled, and TCRdb retains in-frame clones only, with some absent. This table has about 210,000 clones, roughly 85% appearing once. This record comes from a study of cytomegalovirus exposure and HLA in healthy donors. Whole-study results and caveats: The majority of TCR sequences were rare, yet some public TCRs appeared in many donors. When a later analysis was performed, an Asian-associated ancestry cluster reportedly had fewer N-insertions than the roughly 700-donor mean. The likely explanation for a cluster of highly shared sequence variants was sequencing artifact. Per a later analysis, HLA-associated TCR beta chains showed more clonal expansion than other, equally common TCR beta chains.

Sequencing used PBMCs. The TCR was taken from a male donor in good health and CMV-seronegative. The chain recombines TRBV6-5 with TRBJ2-7, with D possibly matching TRBD2 (5 bases). CDR3 sequence: CASSYSTGEQYF. CDR3 nucleotides: TGTGCCAGCAGTTACTCTACGGGGGAGCAGTACTTC.